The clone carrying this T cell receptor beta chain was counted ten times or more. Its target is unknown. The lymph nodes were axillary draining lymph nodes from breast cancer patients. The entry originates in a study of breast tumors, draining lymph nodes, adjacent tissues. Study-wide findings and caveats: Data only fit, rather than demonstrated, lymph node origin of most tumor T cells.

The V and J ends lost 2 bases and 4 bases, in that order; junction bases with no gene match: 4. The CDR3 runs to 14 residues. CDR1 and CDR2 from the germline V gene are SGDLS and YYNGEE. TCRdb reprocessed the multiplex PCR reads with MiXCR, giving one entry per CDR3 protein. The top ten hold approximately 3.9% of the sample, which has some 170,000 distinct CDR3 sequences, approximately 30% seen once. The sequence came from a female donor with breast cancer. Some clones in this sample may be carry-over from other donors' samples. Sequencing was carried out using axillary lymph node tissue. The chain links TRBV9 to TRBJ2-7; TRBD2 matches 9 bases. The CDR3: CASSVASGKYEQYF. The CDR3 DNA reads TGTGCCAGCAGCGTCGCTAGCGGGAAATACGAGCAGTACTTC.